This paragraph reports one T cell receptor beta chain. These data belong to a study of blood T cell repertoires in COVID-19. Study overall: Collection of acute and convalescent COVID-19 samples took place in the United States, Italy and Spain.

Profiling relied on immunoSEQ multiplex PCR, and the TCRdb table lists in-frame clones only, not all of them. Counted here are a few hundred thousand clones, roughly four fifths occurring once; the ten biggest clones make up about 2%. Sequences were obtained from peripheral blood. This sequence was found in a man aged 25-45 years who had recovered from COVID-19.

This CDR3 is CASRESDWEKLFF. DNA of the CDR3: TGTGCCAGCAGGGAGAGTGATTGGGAAAAACTGTTTTTT. The chain employs TRBV2 and TRBJ1-4; D gene uncertain. CDR1 and CDR2 (germline): SNHLY, FYNNEI. Trimming left V 6 bases short and J 8 bases short, with 13 bases between. The length of the CDR3 is 13 residues.